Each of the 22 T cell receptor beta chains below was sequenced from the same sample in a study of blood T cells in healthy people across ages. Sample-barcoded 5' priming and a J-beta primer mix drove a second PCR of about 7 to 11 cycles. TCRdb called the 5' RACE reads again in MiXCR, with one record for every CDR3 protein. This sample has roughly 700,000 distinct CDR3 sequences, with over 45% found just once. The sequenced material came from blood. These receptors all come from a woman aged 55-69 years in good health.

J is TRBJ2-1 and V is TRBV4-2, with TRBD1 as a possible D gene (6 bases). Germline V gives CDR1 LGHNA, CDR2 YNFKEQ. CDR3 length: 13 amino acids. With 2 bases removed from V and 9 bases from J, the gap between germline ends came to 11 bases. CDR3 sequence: CASSQSRGTEQFF. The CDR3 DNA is TGTGCCAGCAGCCAAAGCAGGGGAACTGAGCAGTTCTTC.

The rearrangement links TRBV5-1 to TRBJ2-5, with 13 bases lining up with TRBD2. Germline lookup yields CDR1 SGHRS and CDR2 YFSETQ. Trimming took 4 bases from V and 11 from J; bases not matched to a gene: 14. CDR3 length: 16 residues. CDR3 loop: CASSTGLAGVNGEQYF. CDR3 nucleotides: TGCGCCAGCAGCACCGGACTAGCGGGAGTGAATGGTGAGCAGTACTTC.

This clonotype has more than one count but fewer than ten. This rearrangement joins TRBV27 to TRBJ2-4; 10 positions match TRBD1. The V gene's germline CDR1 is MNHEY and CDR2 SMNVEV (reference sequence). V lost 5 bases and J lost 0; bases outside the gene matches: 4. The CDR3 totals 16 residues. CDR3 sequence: CASSPTGGPAKNIQYF. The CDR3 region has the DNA TGTGCCAGCAGTCCGACAGGGGGCCCAGCCAAAAACATTCAGTACTTC.

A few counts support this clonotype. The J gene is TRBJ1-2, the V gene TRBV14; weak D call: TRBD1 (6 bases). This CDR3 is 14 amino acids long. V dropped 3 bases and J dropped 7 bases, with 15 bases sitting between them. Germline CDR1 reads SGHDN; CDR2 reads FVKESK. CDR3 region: CASSQKTGLGGYTF. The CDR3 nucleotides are TGTGCCAGCAGCCAGAAGACAGGATTAGGTGGCTACACCTTC.

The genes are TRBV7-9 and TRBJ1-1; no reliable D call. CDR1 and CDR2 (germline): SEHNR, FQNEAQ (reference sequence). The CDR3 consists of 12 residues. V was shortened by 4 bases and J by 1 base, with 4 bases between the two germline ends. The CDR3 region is CASSWGNTEAFF. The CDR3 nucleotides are TGTGCCAGCAGCTGGGGGAACACTGAAGCTTTCTTT.

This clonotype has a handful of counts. The CDR3 protein is CSVEDDRSSGNTIYF. In nucleotides, the CDR3 is TGCAGCGTTGAAGACGACCGGAGTTCTGGAAACACCATATATTTT. The chain has TRBV29-1 and TRBJ1-3; D gene ambiguous. The V gene's germline CDR1 is SQVTM and CDR2 ANQGSEA. The CDR3 spans 15 residues. The ends were cut back, 0 bases at V and 1 base at J, with 10 bases in the middle.

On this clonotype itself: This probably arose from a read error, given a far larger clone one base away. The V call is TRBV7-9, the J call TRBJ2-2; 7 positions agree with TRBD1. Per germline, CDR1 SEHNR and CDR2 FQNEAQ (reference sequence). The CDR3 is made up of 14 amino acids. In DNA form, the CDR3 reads TGTGTCAGCAGCTTAGGGGGCAACACCGGGGAGCTGTTTTTT. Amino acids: CVSSLGGNTGELFF. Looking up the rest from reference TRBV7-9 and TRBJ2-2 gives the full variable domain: DTGVSQNPRHKITKRGQNVTFRCDPISEHNRLYWYRQTLGQGPEFLTYFQNEAQLEKSRLLSDRFSAERPKGSFSTLEIQRTEQGDSAMYLCVSSLGGNTGELFFGEGSRLTVL.

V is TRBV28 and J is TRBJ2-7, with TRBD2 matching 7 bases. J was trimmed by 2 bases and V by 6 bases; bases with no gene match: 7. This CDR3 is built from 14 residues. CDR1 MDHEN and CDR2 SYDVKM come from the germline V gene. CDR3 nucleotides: TGTGCCAGCAGGGACGGGACTATAACCTACGAGCAGTACTTC. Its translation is CASRDGTITYEQYF.

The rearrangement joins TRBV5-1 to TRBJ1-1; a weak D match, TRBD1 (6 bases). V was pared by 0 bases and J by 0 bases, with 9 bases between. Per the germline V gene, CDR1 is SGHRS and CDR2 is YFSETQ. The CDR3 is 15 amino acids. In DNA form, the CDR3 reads TGCGCCAGCAGCTTGGATAGGACAGTGAACACTGAAGCTTTCTTT. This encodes CASSLDRTVNTEAFF.

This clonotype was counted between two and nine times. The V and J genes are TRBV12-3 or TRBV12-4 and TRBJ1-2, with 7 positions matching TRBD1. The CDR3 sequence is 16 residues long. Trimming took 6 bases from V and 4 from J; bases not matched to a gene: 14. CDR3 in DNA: TGTGCCAGCAGCTCTCCGACAGGGACGGGTACCTATGGCTACACCTTC. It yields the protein CASSSPTGTGTYGYTF.

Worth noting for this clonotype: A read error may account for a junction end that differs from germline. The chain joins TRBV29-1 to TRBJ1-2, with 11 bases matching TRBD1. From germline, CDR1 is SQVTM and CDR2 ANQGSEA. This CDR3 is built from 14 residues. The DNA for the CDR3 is TGCAGCGTCGCCTCAGGACAGGGGGCTCGTGGCCACACCTTC. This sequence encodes CSVASGQGARGHTF.

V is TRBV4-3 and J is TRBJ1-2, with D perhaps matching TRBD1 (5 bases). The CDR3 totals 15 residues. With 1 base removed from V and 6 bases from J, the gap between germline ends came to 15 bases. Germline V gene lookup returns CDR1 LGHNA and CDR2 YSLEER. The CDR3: CASSQGPTKGDGYTF. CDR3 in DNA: TGCGCCAGCAGCCAAGGGCCGACAAAAGGGGATGGCTACACCTTC.

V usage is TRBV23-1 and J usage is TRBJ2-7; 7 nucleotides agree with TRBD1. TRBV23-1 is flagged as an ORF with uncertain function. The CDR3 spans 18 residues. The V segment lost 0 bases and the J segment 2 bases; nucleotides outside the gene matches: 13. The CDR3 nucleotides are TGCGCCAGCAGTCAATCCCGAGACGGGGCAGGGGGAACCTACGAGCAGTACTTC. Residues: CASSQSRDGAGGTYEQYF.

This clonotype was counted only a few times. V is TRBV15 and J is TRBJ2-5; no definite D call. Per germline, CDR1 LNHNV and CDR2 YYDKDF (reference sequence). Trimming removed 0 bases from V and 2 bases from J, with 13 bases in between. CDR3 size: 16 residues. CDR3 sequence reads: CATSRDPGRRQETQYF. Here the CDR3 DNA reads TGTGCCACCAGCAGAGACCCAGGACGGAGACAAGAGACCCAGTACTTC.

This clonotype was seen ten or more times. The CDR3 loop reads CASSFGGVGELFF. DNA of the CDR3: TGTGCCAGCAGTTTTGGGGGCGTCGGGGAGCTGTTTTTT. V is TRBV12-3 or TRBV12-4 and J is TRBJ2-2; tentative D call: TRBD1 (6 bases). Deletions cut 3 bases from V and 7 bases from J, with 9 bases between. The CDR3 has 13 amino acids.

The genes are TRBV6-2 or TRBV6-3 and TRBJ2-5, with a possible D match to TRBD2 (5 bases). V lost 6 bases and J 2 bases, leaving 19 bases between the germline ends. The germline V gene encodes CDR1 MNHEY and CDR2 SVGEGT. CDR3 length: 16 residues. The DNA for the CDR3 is TGTGCCAGCAGCACCGAAGACGGGAAGCTTCAAGAGACCCAGTACTTC. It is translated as CASSTEDGKLQETQYF.

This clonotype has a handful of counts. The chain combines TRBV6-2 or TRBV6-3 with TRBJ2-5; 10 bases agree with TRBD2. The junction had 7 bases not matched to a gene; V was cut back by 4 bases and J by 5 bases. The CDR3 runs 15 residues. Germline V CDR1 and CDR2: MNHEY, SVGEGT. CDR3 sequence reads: CASSSRTSGAETQYF. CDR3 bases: TGTGCCAGCAGTTCCAGGACTAGCGGAGCCGAGACCCAGTACTTC.

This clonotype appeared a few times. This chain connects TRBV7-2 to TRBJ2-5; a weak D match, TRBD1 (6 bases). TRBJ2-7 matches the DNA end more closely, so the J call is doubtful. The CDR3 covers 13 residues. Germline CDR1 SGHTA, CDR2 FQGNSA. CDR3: CASSSQQGSEQYF. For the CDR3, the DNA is TGTGCCAGCAGCTCACAACAGGGTTCCGAGCAGTACTTC.

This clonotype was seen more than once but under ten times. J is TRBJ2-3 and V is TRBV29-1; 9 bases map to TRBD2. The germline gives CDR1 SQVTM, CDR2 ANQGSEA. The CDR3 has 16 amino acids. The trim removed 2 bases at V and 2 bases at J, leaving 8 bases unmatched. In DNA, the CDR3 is TGCAGCGTTGAACGCGGGAGGGCCGGAACCACAGATACGCAGTATTTT. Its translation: CSVERGRAGTTDTQYF.

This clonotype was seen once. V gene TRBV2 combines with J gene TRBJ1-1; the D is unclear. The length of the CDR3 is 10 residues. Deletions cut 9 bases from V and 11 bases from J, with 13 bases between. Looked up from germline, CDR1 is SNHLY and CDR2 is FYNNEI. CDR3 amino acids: CASGVVGAFF. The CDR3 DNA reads TGTGCCAGTGGCGTGGTCGGCGCTTTCTTT.

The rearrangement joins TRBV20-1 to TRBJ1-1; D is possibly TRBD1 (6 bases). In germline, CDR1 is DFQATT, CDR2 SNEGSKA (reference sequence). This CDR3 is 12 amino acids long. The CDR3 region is CEPGGMNTEAFF. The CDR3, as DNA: TGCGAACCCGGGGGCATGAACACTGAAGCTTTCTTT.

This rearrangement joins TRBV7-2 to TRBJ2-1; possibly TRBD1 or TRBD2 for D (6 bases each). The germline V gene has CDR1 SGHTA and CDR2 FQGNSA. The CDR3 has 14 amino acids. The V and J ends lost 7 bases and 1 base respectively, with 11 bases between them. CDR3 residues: CASKGGRSYNEQFF. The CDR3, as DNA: TGTGCCAGCAAAGGGGGGAGGTCCTACAATGAGCAGTTCTTC.